This entry lists 14 T cell receptor beta chains sequenced from one sample in a study of T cell changes during pregnancy in multiple sclerosis (dated by TCRdb to the late 2010s). Libraries were prepared through the immunoSEQ multiplex PCR assay. Not all clones reach the TCRdb copy of this immuneACCESS table, which keeps in-frame sequences only. Checked studies attribute under half of the gap to unresolved V genes and leave the rest unexplained. The sample contains some 40,000 clones, about 90% of them found a single time. The leading ten clones occupy around 0.5% of the sample. The material sequenced was CD4+ T cells from peripheral blood mononuclear cells, taken in the third trimester of pregnancy. These receptor sequences come from a female donor in good health, enrolled as a control in a pregnancy study.

V gene TRBV6-6 combines with J gene TRBJ2-7; 11 bases align to TRBD1. This CDR3 has 16 amino acids. The ends lost 0 bases at V and 1 base at J; junction bases unmatched: 2. Germline V lookup: CDR1 MNHNY, CDR2 SVGAGI (reference sequence). The chain's CDR3 is CASSYSGTGGSYEQYF. The CDR3, as DNA: TGTGCCAGCAGTTACTCTGGGACAGGGGGTTCCTACGAGCAGTACTTC.

The CDR3 loop reads CASSGSGSNQPQHF. CDR3 in DNA: TGTGCCAGCAGTGGGTCAGGATCCAATCAGCCCCAGCATTTT. The chain recombines TRBV6-1 with TRBJ1-5; D is unresolved. V was cut by 4 bases and J by 3 bases, with 10 bases left in between. This CDR3 is 14 amino acids long. Germline V gene lookup returns CDR1 MNHNS and CDR2 SASEGT.

The CDR3 protein is CASSFSSNQPQHF. The CDR3 coding sequence is TGTGCCAGCAGTTTCAGTAGCAATCAGCCCCAGCATTTT. V usage is TRBV7-9 and J usage is TRBJ1-5; D remains unclear. V was trimmed by 6 bases and J by 0 bases, leaving 6 bases between them. Germline V gene data show CDR1 as SEHNR and CDR2 as FQNEAQ (reference sequence). CDR3 length: 13 residues.

This chain uses TRBV7-9 with TRBJ1-5; tentatively, D is TRBD1 (6 bases). Germline lookup yields CDR1 SEHNR and CDR2 FQNEAQ (reference sequence). The CDR3 length is 15 residues. V lost 1 base, J lost 1 base, and 8 bases lay in between. In DNA, the CDR3 is TGTGCCAGCAGCTTAGGGGACACCAGCAATCAGCCCCAGCATTTT. Its translation is CASSLGDTSNQPQHF.

A single count supports this clone. The chain recombines TRBV11-2 with TRBJ1-1; 7 bases are shared with TRBD1. Looked up from germline, CDR1 is SGHAT and CDR2 is FQNNGV. The CDR3 consists of 15 residues. V lost 2 bases and J lost 1; bases outside the gene matches: 4. The CDR3 loop is CASSLRQGGNTEAFF. CDR3 sequence (DNA): TGTGCCAGCAGCTTACGACAGGGCGGGAACACTGAAGCTTTCTTT.

The chain uses TRBV7-3 and TRBJ1-1, with D possibly being TRBD1 (6 bases). Germline V gene lookup returns CDR1 SGHTA and CDR2 FQGTGA. The CDR3 is 14 amino acids. Trimming cost V 3 bases and J 4 bases, with 12 bases left between them. CDR3 sequence reads: CASSFTGMGTEAFF. The CDR3, as DNA: TGTGCCAGCAGCTTCACAGGGATGGGCACTGAAGCTTTCTTT.

V and J are TRBV6-5 and TRBJ1-1, with D tentatively TRBD1 (5 bases). CDR1 and CDR2 from the germline V gene are MNHEY and SVGAGI. CDR3 length: 13 amino acids. Trimming cost V 6 bases and J 4 bases, with 12 bases left between them. DNA of the CDR3: TGTGCCAGCAGGGGCAGGGTTGCCACTGAAGCTTTCTTT. As protein: CASRGRVATEAFF.

The rearrangement joins TRBV30 to TRBJ2-2, with 7 nucleotides matching TRBD1. V lost 4 bases and J lost 2; bases outside the gene matches: 7. CDR1 GTSNPN and CDR2 SVGIG come from the germline V gene (reference sequence). The CDR3 totals 15 residues. Here the CDR3 DNA reads TGTGCCTGGATGGGACAGCTGATCAACACCGGGGAGCTGTTTTTT. Amino acids: CAWMGQLINTGELFF.

This rearrangement joins TRBV25-1 to TRBJ2-2; TRBD2 matches at 7 bases. The germline CDR1 and CDR2 sequences are MGHDK and SYGVNS. V lost 6 bases to trimming and J lost 5 bases; unmatched junction nucleotides: 12. The CDR3 runs 16 residues. The CDR3 protein is CASRKERGPTTGELFF. CDR3 DNA: TGTGCCAGCAGAAAAGAGCGGGGACCTACGACCGGGGAGCTGTTTTTT.

The sample holds one count of this clone. The gene calls are TRBV4-2 and TRBJ1-3; 10 nucleotides align to TRBD1. The length of the CDR3 is 17 residues. Germline CDR1 is LGHNA and CDR2 is YNFKEQ. Trimming took 0 bases from V and 8 from J; bases not matched to a gene: 10. Here the CDR3 reads CASSQELARDRGYTIYF. CDR3 coding DNA: TGTGCCAGCAGCCAAGAGTTGGCGAGGGACAGGGGTTACACCATATATTTT.

The CDR3 sequence is CATSPAAIAGSSYNEQFF. Written as DNA, the CDR3 is TGTGCCACCAGCCCCGCGGCGATAGCGGGTTCCTCCTACAATGAGCAGTTCTTC. The V gene is TRBV15, the J gene TRBJ2-1; TRBD2 aligns across 7 bases. The CDR3 covers 18 residues. V lost 5 bases to trimming and J lost 0 bases; unmatched junction nucleotides: 13. Per the germline V gene, CDR1 is LNHNV and CDR2 is YYDKDF (reference sequence).

The chain uses TRBV7-9 and TRBJ2-1, with TRBD2 matching over 10 bases. Germline V CDR1 and CDR2: SEHNR, FQNEAQ (reference sequence). V lost 0 bases and J lost 8; bases outside the gene matches: 7. The CDR3 is made up of 16 amino acids. CDR3 loop: CASSLALASGSHEQFF. DNA of the CDR3: TGTGCCAGCAGCTTAGCGCTGGCTAGCGGGAGTCATGAGCAGTTCTTC.

This clone was observed once. The chain employs TRBV28 and TRBJ1-4; TRBD1 is a possible D gene (6 bases). This CDR3 spans 15 amino acids. Germline CDR1 is MDHEN and CDR2 is SYDVKM. The ends were cut back, 1 base at V and 3 bases at J, with 9 bases in the middle. The CDR3 spells CASSLSGASNEKLFF. The CDR3 DNA reads TGTGCCAGCAGTTTATCAGGGGCGTCTAATGAAAAACTGTTTTTT.

This clone appeared a single time. The V call is TRBV6-1, the J call TRBJ2-7; 8 bases map to TRBD1. This CDR3 has 14 amino acids. J gave up 6 bases and V 6 bases, and 10 bases lay outside the gene matches. Germline CDR1 MNHNS, CDR2 SASEGT. CDR3 nucleotide sequence: TGTGCCAGCAGCGACCGCGGGACAGGAGGCGAGCAGTACTTC. Protein: CASSDRGTGGEQYF.